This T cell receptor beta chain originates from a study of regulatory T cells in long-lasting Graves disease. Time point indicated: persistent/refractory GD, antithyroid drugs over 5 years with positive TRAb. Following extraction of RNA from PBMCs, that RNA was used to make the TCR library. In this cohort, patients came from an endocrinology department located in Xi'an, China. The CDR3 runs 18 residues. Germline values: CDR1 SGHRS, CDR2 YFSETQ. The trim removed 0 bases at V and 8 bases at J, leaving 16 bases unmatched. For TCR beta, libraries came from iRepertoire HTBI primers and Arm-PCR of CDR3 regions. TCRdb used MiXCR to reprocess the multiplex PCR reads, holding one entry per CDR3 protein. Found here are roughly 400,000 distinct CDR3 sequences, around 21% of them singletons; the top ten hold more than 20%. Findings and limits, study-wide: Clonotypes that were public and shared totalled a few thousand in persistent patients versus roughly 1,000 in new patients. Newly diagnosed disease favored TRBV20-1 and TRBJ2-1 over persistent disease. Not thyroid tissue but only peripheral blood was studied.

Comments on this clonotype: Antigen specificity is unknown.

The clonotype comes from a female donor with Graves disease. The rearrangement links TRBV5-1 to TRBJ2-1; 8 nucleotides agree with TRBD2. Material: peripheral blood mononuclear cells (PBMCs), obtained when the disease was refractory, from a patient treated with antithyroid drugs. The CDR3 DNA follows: TGCGCCAGCAGCTTGGGCTCGGGAGGGCCAAAAAACGGGGATGAGCAGTTCTTC. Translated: CASSLGSGGPKNGDEQFF.